Shown below are 3 T cell receptor beta chains from a single sample sequenced in a study of blood T cell repertoires in COVID-19. TCRdb's table, derived via immunoSEQ multiplex PCR, lists solely in-frame clones and lacks some. Here the sample spans around 700,000 clones, around 90% being singletons. Input material: peripheral blood. These receptors came from a woman younger than 30 with acute or convalescent COVID-19.

This rearrangement joins TRBV3-1 (or the pseudogene TRBV3-2) to TRBJ1-2, with D tentatively TRBD1 (6 bases). This CDR3 is built from 16 residues. The germline V gene encodes CDR1 LGHDT and CDR2 YNNKEL (reference sequence). Trimming cost V 0 bases and J 4 bases, with 15 bases left between them. CDR3 protein: CASSQDWGGGSYGYTF. CDR3 nucleotide sequence: TGTGCCAGCAGCCAAGATTGGGGCGGGGGCTCCTATGGCTACACCTTC.

The gene calls are TRBV5-1 and TRBJ1-2, with 10 bases aligning to TRBD1. The CDR3 sequence is 15 residues long. The V gene end was trimmed by 4 bases and the J gene end by 7 bases; junction bases not matched to a gene: 10. Germline V CDR1 and CDR2: SGHRS, YFSETQ. The CDR3 bases are TGCGCCAGCAGCCAACGGACAGGGGGGACTGGTGGCTACACCTTC. Protein: CASSQRTGGTGGYTF.

The rearrangement joins TRBV7-2 to TRBJ1-2; 8 bases fit TRBD1. Looked up from germline, CDR1 is SGHTA and CDR2 is FQGNSA. With V trimmed by 0 bases and J by 5 bases, 11 bases remained unmatched. This CDR3 contains 17 residues. CDR3: CASSLATARTGGYGYTF. Here the CDR3 DNA reads TGTGCCAGCAGCTTAGCGACAGCCCGAACAGGGGGGTATGGCTACACCTTC.